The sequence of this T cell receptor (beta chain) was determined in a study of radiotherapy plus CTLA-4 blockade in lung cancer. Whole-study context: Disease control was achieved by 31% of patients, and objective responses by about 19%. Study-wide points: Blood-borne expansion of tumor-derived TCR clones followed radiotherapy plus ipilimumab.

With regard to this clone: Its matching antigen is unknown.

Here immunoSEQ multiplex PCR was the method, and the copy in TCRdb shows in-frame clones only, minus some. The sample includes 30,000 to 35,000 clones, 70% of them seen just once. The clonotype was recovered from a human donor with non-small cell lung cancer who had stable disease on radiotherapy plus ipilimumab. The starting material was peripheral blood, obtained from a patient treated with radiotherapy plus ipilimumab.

The chain's CDR3 is CASSLQGVRQETQYF. CDR3 sequence (DNA): TGTGCCAGCAGCTTACAGGGGGTGCGCCAAGAGACCCAGTACTTC. The V gene is TRBV7-8, the J gene TRBJ2-5; 7 bases align to TRBD1. V shed 2 bases and J 1 base; nucleotides not matched to a gene: 4. The CDR3 is 15 amino acids. Germline loops: CDR1 SGHVS, CDR2 FQNEAQ.